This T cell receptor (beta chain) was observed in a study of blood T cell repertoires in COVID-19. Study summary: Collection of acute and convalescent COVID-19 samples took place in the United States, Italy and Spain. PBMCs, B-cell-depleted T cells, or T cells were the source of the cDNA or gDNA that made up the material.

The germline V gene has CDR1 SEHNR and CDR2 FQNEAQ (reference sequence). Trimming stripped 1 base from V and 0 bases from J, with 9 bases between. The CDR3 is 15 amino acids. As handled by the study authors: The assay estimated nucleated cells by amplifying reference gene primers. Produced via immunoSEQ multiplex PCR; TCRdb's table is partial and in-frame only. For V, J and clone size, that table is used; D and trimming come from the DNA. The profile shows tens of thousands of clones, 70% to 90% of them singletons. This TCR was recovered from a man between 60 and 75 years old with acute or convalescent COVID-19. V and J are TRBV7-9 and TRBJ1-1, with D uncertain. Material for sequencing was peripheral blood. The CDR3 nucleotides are TGTGCCAGCAGCTTAGGTGAGCTGATGAACACTGAAGCTTTCTTT. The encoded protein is CASSLGELMNTEAFF.